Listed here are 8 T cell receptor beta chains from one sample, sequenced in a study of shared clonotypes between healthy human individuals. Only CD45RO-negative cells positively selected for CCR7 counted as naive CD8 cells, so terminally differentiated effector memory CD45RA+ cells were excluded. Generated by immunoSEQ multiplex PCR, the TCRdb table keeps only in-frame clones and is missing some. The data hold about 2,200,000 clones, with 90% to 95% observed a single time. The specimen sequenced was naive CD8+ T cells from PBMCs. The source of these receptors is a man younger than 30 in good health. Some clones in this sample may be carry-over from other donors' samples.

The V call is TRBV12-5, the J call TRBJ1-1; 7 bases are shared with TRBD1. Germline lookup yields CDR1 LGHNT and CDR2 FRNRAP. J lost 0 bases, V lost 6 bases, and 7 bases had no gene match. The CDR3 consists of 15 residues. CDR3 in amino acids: CASGTDRPMNTEAFF. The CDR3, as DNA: TGTGCTAGTGGAACGGACAGGCCCATGAACACTGAAGCTTTCTTT.

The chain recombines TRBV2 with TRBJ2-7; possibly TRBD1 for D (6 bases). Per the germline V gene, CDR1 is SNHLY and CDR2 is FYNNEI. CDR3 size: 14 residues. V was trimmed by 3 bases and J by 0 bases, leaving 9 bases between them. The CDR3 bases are TGTGCCAGCAGTGAGGCGGACAGCTCCTACGAGCAGTACTTC. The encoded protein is CASSEADSSYEQYF.

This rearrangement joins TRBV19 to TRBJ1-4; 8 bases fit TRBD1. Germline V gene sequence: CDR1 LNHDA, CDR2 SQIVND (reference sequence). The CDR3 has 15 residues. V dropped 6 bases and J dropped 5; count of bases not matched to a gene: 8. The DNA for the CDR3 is TGTGCCAGTAGGACCTGGACAGGGAAGAATGAAAAACTGTTTTTT. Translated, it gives CASRTWTGKNEKLFF.

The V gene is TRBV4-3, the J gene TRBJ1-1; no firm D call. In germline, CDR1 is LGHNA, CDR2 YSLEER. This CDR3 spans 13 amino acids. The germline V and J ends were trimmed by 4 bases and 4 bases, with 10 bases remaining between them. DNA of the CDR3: TGCGCCAGCAGCCTAAGGGTCCCCACTGAAGCTTTCTTT. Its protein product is CASSLRVPTEAFF.

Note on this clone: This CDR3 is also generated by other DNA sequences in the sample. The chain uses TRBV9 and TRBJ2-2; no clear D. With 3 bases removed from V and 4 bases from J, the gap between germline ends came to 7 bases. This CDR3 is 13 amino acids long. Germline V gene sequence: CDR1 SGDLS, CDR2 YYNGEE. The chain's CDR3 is CASSAGSTGELFF. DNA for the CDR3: TGTGCCAGCAGCGCAGGTAGCACCGGGGAGCTGTTTTTT.

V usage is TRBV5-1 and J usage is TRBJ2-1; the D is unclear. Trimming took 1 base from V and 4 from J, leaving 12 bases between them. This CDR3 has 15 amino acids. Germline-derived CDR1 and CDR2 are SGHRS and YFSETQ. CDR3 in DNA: TGCGCCAGCAGCTTGAAGCAGGATGTTTACAATGAGCAGTTCTTC. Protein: CASSLKQDVYNEQFF.

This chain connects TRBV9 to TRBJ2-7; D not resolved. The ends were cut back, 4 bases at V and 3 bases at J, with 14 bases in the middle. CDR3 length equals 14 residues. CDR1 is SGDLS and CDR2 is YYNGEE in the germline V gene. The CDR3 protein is CASSPHEALYEQYF. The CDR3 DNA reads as TGTGCCAGCAGCCCCCACGAGGCACTCTACGAGCAGTACTTC.

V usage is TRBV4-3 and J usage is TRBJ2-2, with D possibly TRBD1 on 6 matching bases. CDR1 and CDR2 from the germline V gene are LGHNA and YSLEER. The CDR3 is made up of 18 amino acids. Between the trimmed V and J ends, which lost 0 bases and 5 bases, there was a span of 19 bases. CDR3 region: CASSQDSAAGELTGELFF. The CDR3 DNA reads TGCGCCAGCAGCCAAGATTCGGCGGCAGGGGAACTGACCGGGGAGCTGTTTTTT.